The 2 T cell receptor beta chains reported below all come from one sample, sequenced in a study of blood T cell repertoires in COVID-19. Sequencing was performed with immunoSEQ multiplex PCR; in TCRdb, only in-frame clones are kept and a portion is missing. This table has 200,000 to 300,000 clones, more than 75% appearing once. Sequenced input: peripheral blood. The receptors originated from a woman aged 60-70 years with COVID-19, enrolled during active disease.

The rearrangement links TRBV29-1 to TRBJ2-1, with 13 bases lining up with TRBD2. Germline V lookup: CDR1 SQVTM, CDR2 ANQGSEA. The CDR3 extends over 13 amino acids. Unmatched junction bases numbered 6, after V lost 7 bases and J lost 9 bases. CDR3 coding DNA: TGCAGCGCGATGACTAGCGGGAGGTCTGAGCAGTTCTTC. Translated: CSAMTSGRSEQFF.

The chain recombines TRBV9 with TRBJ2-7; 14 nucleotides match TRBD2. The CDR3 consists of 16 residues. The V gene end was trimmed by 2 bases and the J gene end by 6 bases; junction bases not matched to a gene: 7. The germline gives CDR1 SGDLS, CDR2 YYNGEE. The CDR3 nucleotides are TGTGCCAGCAGCGTGGGTTCCGGGACTAGCGGGAGCGAGCAGTACTTC. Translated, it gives CASSVGSGTSGSEQYF.